This note documents a single T cell receptor beta chain sequence. This sample stems from a study of T cell changes during pregnancy in multiple sclerosis. The V gene's germline CDR1 is GTSNPN and CDR2 SVGIG (reference sequence). This CDR3 has 14 amino acids. V was clipped by 0 bases and J by 6 bases, with 12 bases between them. Measured with immunoSEQ multiplex PCR; TCRdb has only the in-frame clones, and not every one. This table holds around 100,000 clones, about 90% found once. The TCR was taken from a female donor with multiple sclerosis, enrolled in a pregnancy study. This sample comprised peripheral blood, obtained after pregnancy. J is TRBJ1-5 and V is TRBV30; tentative D call: TRBD1 (6 bases). The CDR3 spells CAWSVLGARQPQHF. The CDR3 nucleotides read TGTGCCTGGAGTGTGTTGGGGGCGCGTCAGCCCCAGCATTTT.